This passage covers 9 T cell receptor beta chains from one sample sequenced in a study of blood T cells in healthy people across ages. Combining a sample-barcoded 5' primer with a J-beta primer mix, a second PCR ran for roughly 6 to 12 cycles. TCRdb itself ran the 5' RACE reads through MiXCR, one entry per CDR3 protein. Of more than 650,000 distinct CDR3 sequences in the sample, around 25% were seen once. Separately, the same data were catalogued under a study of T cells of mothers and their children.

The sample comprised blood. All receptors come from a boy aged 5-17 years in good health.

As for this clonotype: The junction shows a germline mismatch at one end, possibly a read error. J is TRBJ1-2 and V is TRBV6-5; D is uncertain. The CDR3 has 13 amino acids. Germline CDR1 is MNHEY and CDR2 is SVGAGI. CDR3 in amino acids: CASSYLGNFGYTF. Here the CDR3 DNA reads TGTGCCAGCAGTTATCTGGGAAACTTTGGCTACACCTTC.

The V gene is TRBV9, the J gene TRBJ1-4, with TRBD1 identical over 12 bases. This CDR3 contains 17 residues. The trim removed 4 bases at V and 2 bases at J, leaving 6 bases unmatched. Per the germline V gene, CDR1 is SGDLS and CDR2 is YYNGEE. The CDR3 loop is CASSPGTGGATNEKLFF. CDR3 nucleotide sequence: TGTGCCAGCAGCCCTGGGACAGGGGGCGCGACTAATGAAAAACTGTTTTTT.

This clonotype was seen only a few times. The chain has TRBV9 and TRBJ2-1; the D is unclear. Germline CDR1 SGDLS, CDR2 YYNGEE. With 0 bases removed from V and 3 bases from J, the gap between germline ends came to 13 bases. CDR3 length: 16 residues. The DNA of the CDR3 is TGTGCCAGCAGCGTAGTGGCAGGCCTATACTACAATGAGCAGTTCTTC. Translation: CASSVVAGLYYNEQFF.

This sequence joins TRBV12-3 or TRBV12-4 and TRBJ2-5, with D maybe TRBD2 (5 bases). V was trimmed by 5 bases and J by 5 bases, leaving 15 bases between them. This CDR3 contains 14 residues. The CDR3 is CASSITDRGETQYF. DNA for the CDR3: TGTGCCAGCAGTATCACGGATCGAGGGGAGACCCAGTACTTC.

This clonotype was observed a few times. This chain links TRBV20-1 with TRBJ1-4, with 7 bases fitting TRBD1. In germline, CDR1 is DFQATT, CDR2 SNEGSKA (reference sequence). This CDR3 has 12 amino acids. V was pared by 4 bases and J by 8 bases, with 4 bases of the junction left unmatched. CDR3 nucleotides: TGCAGTGCTACAGGGGGAGGCGAAAAACTGTTTTTT. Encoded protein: CSATGGGEKLFF.

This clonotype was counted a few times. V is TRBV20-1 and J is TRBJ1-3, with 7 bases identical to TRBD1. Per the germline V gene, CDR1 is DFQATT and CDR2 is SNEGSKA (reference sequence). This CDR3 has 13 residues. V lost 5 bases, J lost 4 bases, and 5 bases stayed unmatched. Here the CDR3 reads CSAYRGSGNTIYF. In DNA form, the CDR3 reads TGCAGTGCTTACAGGGGTTCGGGAAACACCATATATTTT.

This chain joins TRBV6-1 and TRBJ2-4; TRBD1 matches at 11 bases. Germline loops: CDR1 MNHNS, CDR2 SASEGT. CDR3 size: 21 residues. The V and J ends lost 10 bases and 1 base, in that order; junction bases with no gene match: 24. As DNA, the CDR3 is TGTGCCAAACAGCAAACCTTCTTCCGGGACAGGGGGATTAGGGCCAAAAACATTCAGTACTTC. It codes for CAKQQTFFRDRGIRAKNIQYF.

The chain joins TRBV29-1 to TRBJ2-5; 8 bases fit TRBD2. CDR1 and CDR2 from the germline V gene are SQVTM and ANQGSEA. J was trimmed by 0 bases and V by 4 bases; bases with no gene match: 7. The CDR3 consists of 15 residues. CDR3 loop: CSVVRVAGYQETQYF. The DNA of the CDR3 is TGCAGCGTTGTACGAGTAGCGGGGTACCAAGAGACCCAGTACTTC.

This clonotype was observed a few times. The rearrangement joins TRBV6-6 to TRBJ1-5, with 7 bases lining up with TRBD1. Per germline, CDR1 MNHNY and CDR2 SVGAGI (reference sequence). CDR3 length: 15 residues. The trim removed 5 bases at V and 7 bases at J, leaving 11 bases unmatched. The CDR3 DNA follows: TGTGCCAGCAGTCCGTCTGAGCAGGGGGGACAGCCCCAGCATTTT. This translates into CASSPSEQGGQPQHF.